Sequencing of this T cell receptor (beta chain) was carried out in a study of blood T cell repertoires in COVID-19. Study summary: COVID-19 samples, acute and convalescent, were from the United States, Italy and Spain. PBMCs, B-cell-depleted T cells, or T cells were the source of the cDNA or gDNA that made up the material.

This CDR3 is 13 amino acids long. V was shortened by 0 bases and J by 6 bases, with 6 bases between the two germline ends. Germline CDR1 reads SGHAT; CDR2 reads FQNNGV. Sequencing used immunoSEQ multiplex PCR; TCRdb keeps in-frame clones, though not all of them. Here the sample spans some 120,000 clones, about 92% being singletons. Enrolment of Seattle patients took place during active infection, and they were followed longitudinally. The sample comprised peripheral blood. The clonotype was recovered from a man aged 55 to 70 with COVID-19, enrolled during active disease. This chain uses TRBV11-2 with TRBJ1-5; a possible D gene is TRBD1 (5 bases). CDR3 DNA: TGTGCCAGCAGCTTAGATCAGGGTCAGCCCCAGCATTTT. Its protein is CASSLDQGQPQHF.